These 13 T cell receptor beta chains share one sample of origin, sequenced in a study of blood T cell repertoires in COVID-19. Clones were sequenced by immunoSEQ multiplex PCR, and TCRdb holds only the in-frame ones, with some missing. The data hold about 150,000 clones, with about four fifths observed a single time. The specimen sequenced was peripheral blood. The receptor source for this set is an elderly woman with acute or convalescent COVID-19.

The chain couples TRBV11-2 to TRBJ2-1; perhaps TRBD2 as D (5 bases). Germline V lookup: CDR1 SGHAT, CDR2 FQNNGV. The V end lost 4 bases, the J end lost 8 bases, and 18 bases lay between the germline ends. The CDR3 length is 15 residues. Here the CDR3 reads CASSSRGSQTDEQFF. CDR3 nucleotides: TGTGCCAGCAGCTCACGCGGGTCACAGACCGATGAGCAGTTCTTC.

V is TRBV7-2 and J is TRBJ1-6, with 10 positions matching TRBD1. V trimming: 5 bases; J trimming: 9 bases; junction bases outside the gene matches: 7. Germline loops: CDR1 SGHTA, CDR2 FQGNSA. There are 15 residues in the CDR3. CDR3 DNA: TGTGCCAGCAGCCAACCGACAGGGGGCACTTCACCCCTCCACTTT. This gives the protein CASSQPTGGTSPLHF. Looking up the rest from reference TRBV7-2 and TRBJ1-6 gives the full variable domain: GAGVSQSPSNKVTEKGKDVELRCDPISGHTALYWYRQSLGQGLEFLIYFQGNSAPDKSGLPSDRFSAERTGGSVSTLTIQRTQQEDSAVYLCASSQPTGGTSPLHFGNGTRLTVT.

The chain joins TRBV27 to TRBJ2-1; D might be TRBD2 (6 bases). Deletions cut 4 bases from V and 9 bases from J, with 16 bases between. This CDR3 comprises 14 residues. CDR1 MNHEY and CDR2 SMNVEV come from the germline V gene (reference sequence). The CDR3 nucleotides read TGTGCCAGCAGTTGGGGACTGGCAATAGGTGAGCAGTTCTTC. It yields the protein CASSWGLAIGEQFF.

The rearrangement joins TRBV19 to TRBJ2-2, with TRBD2 identical over 8 bases. Germline lookup yields CDR1 LNHDA and CDR2 SQIVND (reference sequence). The CDR3 is made up of 16 amino acids. The junction had 8 bases not matched to a gene; V was cut back by 4 bases and J by 4 bases. The CDR3 protein is CASSRNAAGATGELFF. CDR3 coding DNA: TGTGCCAGTAGTAGAAATGCAGCGGGAGCCACCGGGGAGCTGTTTTTT.

The V gene is TRBV5-4, the J gene TRBJ2-4; 7 bases map to TRBD1. V lost 6 bases, J lost 8 bases, and 8 bases stayed unmatched. This CDR3 has 13 residues. CDR1 and CDR2 from the germline V gene are SGHNT and YYREEE (reference sequence). The CDR3 DNA sequence: TGTGCCAGCACAACAGGGGTTCGGGACATTCAGTACTTC. This codes for CASTTGVRDIQYF.

The chain uses TRBV6-2 or TRBV6-3 and TRBJ2-1; TRBD2 agrees at 13 bases. There are 19 residues in the CDR3. The trim removed 4 bases at V and 5 bases at J, leaving 14 bases unmatched. Germline CDR1 MNHEY, CDR2 SVGEGT. The CDR3 loop reads CASSFRPGLAGSLDNEQFF. The CDR3 nucleotides read TGTGCCAGCAGTTTCCGTCCGGGACTAGCGGGGAGTCTCGACAATGAGCAGTTCTTC.

In nucleotides, the CDR3 is TGCGCCAGCGGCACTAGTGACGCCTACGAGCAGTACTTC. This sequence encodes CASGTSDAYEQYF. The V gene is TRBV10-2, the J gene TRBJ2-7, with D perhaps matching TRBD2 (5 bases). The CDR3 is 13 residues long. V was cut by 8 bases and J by 2 bases, with 13 bases left in between. Germline CDR1 WSHSY, CDR2 SAAADI.

This clone occurred once. The rearrangement links TRBV9 to TRBJ1-2; D ambiguous. The CDR3 contains 15 residues. V was shortened by 0 bases and J by 3 bases, with 12 bases between the two germline ends. Germline CDR1 is SGDLS and CDR2 is YYNGEE. This chain's CDR3 is CASSVDSGLHYGYTF. CDR3 DNA: TGTGCCAGCAGCGTAGATTCAGGCCTGCACTATGGCTACACCTTC. Complete variable domain (other parts from reference TRBV9 and TRBJ1-2): DSGVTQTPKHLITATGQRVTLRCSPRSGDLSVYWYQQSLDQGLQFLIQYYNGEERAKGNILERFSAQQFPDLHSELNLSSLELGDSALYFCASSVDSGLHYGYTFGSGTRLTVV.

This sequence joins TRBV7-9 and TRBJ1-4; D is possibly TRBD1 (5 bases). Germline V gene lookup returns CDR1 SEHNR and CDR2 FQNEAQ (reference sequence). CDR3 size: 14 residues. V dropped 4 bases and J dropped 6 bases, with 12 bases sitting between them. CDR3 region: CASSSRVYDEKLFF. The CDR3 coding sequence is TGTGCCAGCAGCTCCAGGGTTTACGATGAAAAACTGTTTTTT.

The chain recombines TRBV5-1 with TRBJ1-5; D ambiguous. The CDR3 contains 15 residues. V gave up 0 bases and J gave up 2 bases, with 9 bases separating them. CDR1 SGHRS and CDR2 YFSETQ come from the germline V gene. For the CDR3, the DNA is TGCGCCAGCAGCTTGGAGTATGGAGGCAATCAGCCCCAGCATTTT. It encodes CASSLEYGGNQPQHF.

The chain joins TRBV11-2 to TRBJ1-2; D remains ambiguous. The V end lost 5 bases, the J end lost 6 bases, and 16 bases lay between the germline ends. The CDR3 totals 14 residues. The V gene's germline CDR1 is SGHAT and CDR2 FQNNGV. CDR3 sequence: CASSPPTPLNGYTF. CDR3 sequence (DNA): TGTGCCAGCAGCCCCCCGACTCCTTTGAATGGCTACACCTTC.

As to this clone: A read error may produce the germline difference seen at one junction end. The V gene is TRBV7-6, the J gene TRBJ2-7, with 11 positions matching TRBD2. The germline V gene has CDR1 SGHVS and CDR2 FNYEAQ. CDR3 length: 18 amino acids. CDR3 coding DNA: TGTGCCAGCAGCCTAGCGGGAGGTGCCGGGACCGACCTTCCCGAGCAGTACTTC. This sequence encodes CASSLAGGAGTDLPEQYF.

The chain carries TRBV6-4 and TRBJ2-3; 14 bases map to TRBD2. Germline V gene lookup returns CDR1 MRHNA and CDR2 SNTAGT. V shed 4 bases, J shed 4 bases, and the junction held 1 base outside the gene matches. This CDR3 comprises 15 residues. The CDR3 DNA reads TGTGCCAGCAGTGGGACTAGCGGGGGGCCAGATACGCAGTATTTT. Protein sequence: CASSGTSGGPDTQYF.